This T cell receptor beta chain is drawn from a study of vaccination effects on CD4 cells after COVID-19. This CDR3 region has 11 residues. V gave up 4 bases and J gave up 8 bases, with 7 bases separating them. In germline, CDR1 is SGHVS, CDR2 FQNEAQ. The protocol was immunoSEQ multiplex PCR, while the TCRdb copy is restricted to in-frame clones and leaves out a portion. Of tens of thousands of clones in the sample, roughly 80% were seen once. Turning to this clone: What it binds is not known.

The ViraFEST assay expanded antigen-specific CD4+ T cells with viral peptide pools before sequencing. Scientists isolated CD4+ T cells after a roughly 10-day culture period ended. Culturing of some 2 million PBMC per well took place with roughly 10 IU/ml IL-2 and 9 to 10 ug/ml peptides. This TCR was recovered from a human donor who received a COVID-19 vaccine. The source was CD4+ T cells from PBMCs cultured with HCoV-229E spike peptides, collected before COVID-19 vaccination. The rearrangement uses TRBV7-8 and TRBJ2-3; maybe TRBD2 (5 bases). CDR3 amino acids: CASSSGVTQYF. The CDR3 DNA is TGTGCCAGCAGCTCCGGGGTTACGCAGTATTTT.